The 19 T cell receptor beta chains listed next were all sequenced from one sample in a study of CD8 T cells in ankylosing spondylitis. TCRdb independently ran MiXCR on the 5' RACE reads; one entry per CDR3 protein. The sample holds some 130,000 distinct CDR3 sequences; 7% to 8% are singletons and the top ten take over 10%. The source material was blood, either unsorted or a sorted T cell fraction (not recorded which). These receptors all come from a female donor with ankylosing spondylitis or in good health (not recorded which).

This clonotype was recorded many times. The chain is built from TRBV5-1 and TRBJ2-5; D is undetermined. V was pared by 0 bases and J by 5 bases, with 8 bases between. The CDR3 sequence is 13 residues long. Germline values: CDR1 SGHRS, CDR2 YFSETQ. CDR3 amino acids: CASSLVSKETQYF. CDR3 sequence (DNA): TGCGCCAGCAGCTTGGTTAGTAAGGAGACCCAGTACTTC.

This clonotype has at least ten counts. This sequence joins TRBV7-3 and TRBJ1-1, with a possible D match to TRBD1 (6 bases). This CDR3 has 14 amino acids. The V gene lost 6 bases and the J gene lost 0 bases, with 11 bases spanning the gap. CDR1 and CDR2 from the germline V gene are SGHTA and FQGTGA. The CDR3 is CASSIGGLNTEAFF. CDR3 nucleotides: TGTGCCAGCAGTATAGGGGGGCTGAACACTGAAGCTTTCTTT.

The chain uses TRBV6-1 and TRBJ2-7; D is possibly TRBD1 (6 bases). The CDR3 loop spans 14 amino acids. Trimming took off 4 bases at V and 6 bases at J, with 16 bases between the two ends. Germline-derived CDR1 and CDR2 are MNHNS and SASEGT. The CDR3, as DNA: TGTGCCAGCAGTGGTACAGGGTTGCGGTCCGAGCAGTACTTC. Its translation is CASSGTGLRSEQYF.

J is TRBJ1-5 and V is TRBV19, with D uncertain. V lost 5 bases to trimming and J lost 4 bases, with 6 bases between them. The CDR3 runs 12 residues. The germline gives CDR1 LNHDA, CDR2 SQIVND (reference sequence). CDR3 nucleotide sequence: TGTGCCAGTAGTCTGTGGAATCAGCCCCAGCATTTT. It specifies CASSLWNQPQHF.

This clonotype appeared many times. This sequence joins TRBV7-3 and TRBJ1-1, with TRBD1 as a possible D gene (5 bases). This CDR3 is built from 12 residues. Germline V CDR1 and CDR2: SGHTA, FQGTGA. The V gene lost 5 bases and the J gene lost 11 bases, with 15 bases spanning the gap. Here the CDR3 reads CASSNGGRKAFF. The DNA for the CDR3 is TGTGCCAGCAGCAACGGGGGGAGGAAGGCTTTCTTT. Filled out from reference TRBV7-3 and TRBJ1-1, the complete variable domain reads GAGVSQTPSNKVTEKGKYVELRCDPISGHTALYWYRQSLGQGPEFLIYFQGTGAADDSGLPNDRFFAVRPEGSVSTLKIQRTERGDSAVYLCASSNGGRKAFFGQGTRLTVV.

This clonotype was detected many times. The chain carries TRBV20-1 and TRBJ1-1; weak D call: TRBD1 (6 bases). Germline assignment: CDR1 DFQATT and CDR2 SNEGSKA (reference sequence). The CDR3 runs to 16 residues. The ends were cut back, 1 base at V and 8 bases at J, with 23 bases in the middle. CDR3 sequence reads: CSARAEVGQGTAEAFF. In DNA, the CDR3 is TGCAGTGCTAGAGCTGAAGTGGGGCAGGGGACCGCAGAAGCTTTCTTT.

As concerns this clonotype: A read error may be the cause here, since a much bigger clone is one base away. The chain is built from TRBV4-2 and TRBJ2-7; TRBD2 matches 8 bases. The junction had 4 bases not matched to a gene; V was cut back by 0 bases and J by 0 bases. Germline V gives CDR1 LGHNA, CDR2 YNFKEQ. The CDR3 contains 16 residues. CDR3 DNA sequence: TGTGCCAGCAGCCAAGATCGCGGGGGGCCCTCCTACGAGCAGTACTTC. Its protein product is CASSQDRGGPSYEQYF.

In its sample, this clonotype was seen a few times. This sequence joins TRBV2 and TRBJ2-3; D is ambiguous. Per the germline V gene, CDR1 is SNHLY and CDR2 is FYNNEI. There are 18 residues in the CDR3. The V end was cut by 3 bases, the J end by 3 bases, with 22 bases between. The CDR3 sequence is CASSEEILQLFETDTQYF. The CDR3 DNA is TGTGCCAGCAGTGAGGAAATCCTACAGTTATTTGAAACAGATACGCAGTATTTT.

This clonotype was recorded many times. The chain is built from TRBV3-1 and TRBJ1-1; D uncertain. The CDR3 contains 13 residues. V lost 1 base and J 8 bases, leaving 11 bases between the germline ends. The V gene's germline CDR1 is LGHDT and CDR2 YNNKEL (reference sequence). The CDR3 bases are TGTGCCAGCAGCCAAGGTGGGCGGCCCGAAGCTTTCTTT. Translation: CASSQGGRPEAFF.

This clonotype came up many times. The genes are TRBV3-1 and TRBJ2-7, with D perhaps TRBD1 (5 bases). Per germline, CDR1 LGHDT and CDR2 YNNKEL (reference sequence). Between the trimmed V and J ends, which lost 0 bases and 5 bases, there was a span of 11 bases. This CDR3 spans 14 amino acids. CDR3 amino acids: CASSQEPTVDEQYF. The CDR3 bases are TGTGCCAGCAGCCAAGAACCGACAGTTGACGAGCAGTACTTC.

This clonotype was recorded at least ten times. V is TRBV12-3 or TRBV12-4 and J is TRBJ2-3; 12 bases fit TRBD1. The length of the CDR3 is 16 residues. V trimming: 6 bases; J trimming: 3 bases; junction bases outside the gene matches: 7. CDR3 protein: CASSQGQGARTDTQYF. CDR3 nucleotide sequence: TGTGCCAGCAGCCAGGGACAGGGGGCGAGGACAGATACGCAGTATTTT.

This clonotype appeared many times. V usage is TRBV28 and J usage is TRBJ1-1; D gene uncertain. This CDR3 is built from 13 residues. Germline CDR1 and CDR2: MDHEN and SYDVKM. Trimming took off 5 bases at V and 1 base at J, with 8 bases between the two ends. In nucleotides, the CDR3 is TGTGCCAGCAGTGGACCGCGGAACACTGAAGCTTTCTTT. Its protein is CASSGPRNTEAFF.

This clonotype was detected ten times or more. This sequence joins TRBV28 and TRBJ2-7, with a tentative D call TRBD2 (6 bases). With 3 bases removed from V and 2 bases from J, the gap between germline ends came to 11 bases. CDR3 size: 14 residues. The germline V gene has CDR1 MDHEN and CDR2 SYDVKM. The CDR3 DNA reads as TGTGCCAGCAGTTTGGGGGGACCAACCTACGAGCAGTACTTC. As protein: CASSLGGPTYEQYF.

This clonotype was seen repeatedly, ten times or more. The V gene is TRBV6-1, the J gene TRBJ1-2; TRBD1 agrees at 7 bases. V gave up 7 bases and J gave up 5 bases; unmatched junction bases: 13. CDR1 MNHNS and CDR2 SASEGT come from the germline V gene. The CDR3 is 15 residues long. DNA of the CDR3: TGTGCCAGCACCCCAGGGGGTTCGGGACCTTATGGCTACACCTTC. It codes for CASTPGGSGPYGYTF.

Ten or more counts support this clonotype. The J gene is TRBJ1-6, the V gene TRBV10-2; D gene unclear. Germline V gene sequence: CDR1 WSHSY, CDR2 SAAADI. The CDR3 is 14 residues long. Between the trimmed V and J ends, which lost 8 bases and 6 bases, there was a span of 14 bases. CDR3 bases: TGCGCCAGCCGCCCCCGAGCAAGTAATTCACCCCTCCACTTT. This sequence encodes CASRPRASNSPLHF.

In this sample, this clonotype turned up many times. The rearrangement links TRBV5-1 to TRBJ2-5; D gene ambiguous. This CDR3 has 14 residues. V lost 3 bases to trimming and J lost 5 bases, with 14 bases between them. In germline, CDR1 is SGHRS, CDR2 YFSETQ. CDR3 amino acids: CASSSEVSYETQYF. The CDR3 DNA follows: TGCGCCAGCAGCTCGGAAGTAAGTTACGAGACCCAGTACTTC.

The chain employs TRBV11-2 and TRBJ2-5, with 14 bases identical to TRBD2. The V segment lost 2 bases and the J segment 2 bases; nucleotides outside the gene matches: 7. The CDR3 has 18 amino acids. Looked up from germline, CDR1 is SGHAT and CDR2 is FQNNGV. Written as DNA, the CDR3 is TGTGCCAGCAGCTTAAATAGACTAGCGGGGGGGCGGCAAGAGACCCAGTACTTC. It specifies CASSLNRLAGGRQETQYF. Looking up the rest from reference TRBV11-2 and TRBJ2-5 gives the full variable domain: EAGVAQSPRYKIIEKRQSVAFWCNPISGHATLYWYQQILGQGPKLLIQFQNNGVVDDSQLPKDRFSAERLKGVDSTLKIQPAKLEDSAVYLCASSLNRLAGGRQETQYFGPGTRLLVL.

This clonotype was counted ten times or more. The rearrangement joins TRBV7-8 to TRBJ2-5; 10 bases are a match to TRBD1. Germline V gives CDR1 SGHVS, CDR2 FQNEAQ. This CDR3 is built from 15 residues. V trimming: 0 bases; J trimming: 7 bases; junction bases outside the gene matches: 5. In DNA, the CDR3 is TGTGCCAGCAGCTTAGCTGGGACAGGGGAAGGGACCCAGTACTTC. Its translation: CASSLAGTGEGTQYF.

This clonotype was seen repeatedly, ten times or more. The J gene is TRBJ2-1, the V gene TRBV5-1, with 11 bases fitting TRBD2. V shed 4 bases, J shed 9 bases, and the junction held 9 bases outside the gene matches. Germline-derived CDR1 and CDR2 are SGHRS and YFSETQ. The CDR3 covers 15 residues. As DNA, the CDR3 is TGCGCCAGCAGCAATAGCGGGGGGGCCTGGAGTGAGCAGTTCTTC. Its protein product is CASSNSGGAWSEQFF.